This entry describes one T cell receptor beta chain. Authors' analysis steps: Scientists estimated how many nucleated cells there were by amplifying reference gene primers. The protocol was immunoSEQ multiplex PCR, while the TCRdb copy is restricted to in-frame clones and leaves out a portion. V and J calls and clone size are given by that table; D and trimming were obtained from the DNA. The sample gives 200,000 to 250,000 clones, about nine tenths of which show up once; about 4.8% is in the top ten. The data originate from a study of blood T cell repertoires in COVID-19. In the study overall: Researchers got acute and convalescent COVID-19 samples from the United States, Italy and Spain. PBMCs, B-cell-depleted T cells, or T cells were the source of the cDNA or gDNA that made up the material.

Germline V CDR1 and CDR2: MGHDK, SYGVNS. CDR3 length: 18 residues. J was trimmed by 7 bases and V by 0 bases; bases with no gene match: 14. The chain joins TRBV25-1 to TRBJ2-1, with TRBD2 matching 8 bases. This receptor was identified in a woman in her forties with acute or convalescent COVID-19. Sequences were obtained from peripheral blood. The CDR3 sequence: CASSEYGPREGRGNEQFF. The CDR3 bases are TGTGCCAGCAGTGAATATGGGCCCCGGGAGGGGAGAGGGAATGAGCAGTTCTTC.